Only a few counts were recorded for the clone carrying this TCR beta chain. The antigen is undetermined. The TCRbeta library incorporated unique molecular identifiers. In TCRdb, the PCR reads were re-called with MiXCR into one record per CDR3 protein. The sample lists 200,000 to 250,000 distinct CDR3 sequences; approximately 11% were seen once. The record originates from a study of T-cell reconstitution after alpha-beta-depleted transplantation in children. Notes on the study in general: T-cell numbers and diversity, one year after transplant, stemmed largely from T cells that were newly produced. Surviving recipient T cells and thymic progenitors accounted for the high day-60 TCRbeta diversity observed in some patients. Several hundred expanded graft clones reportedly supplied alpha-beta T cells about two months after transplant.

Germline loops: CDR1 MNHEY, CDR2 SVGEGT. V lost 4 bases and J lost 0; bases outside the gene matches: 9. This CDR3 spans 17 amino acids. This chain links TRBV6-2 or TRBV6-3 with TRBJ2-7; TRBD1 matches at 10 bases. The sequence came from a child under two years old with acute myeloid leukemia, due to receive a stem cell transplant. Material: PBMCs, obtained before TCRalphabeta/CD19-depleted stem cell transplant. The CDR3 DNA reads TGTGCCAGCAGTTTACCGAGGGACAGGGGATACTCCTACGAGCAGTACTTC. It yields the protein CASSLPRDRGYSYEQYF.